This T cell receptor (beta chain) was sequenced in a study of cytomegalovirus exposure and HLA in healthy donors. Study-wide points: Among the CMV-associated chains, a few were confirmed in vitro as specific for CMV antigens. In terms of immune exposure information, only CMV serostatus was available.

On this clone itself: Its antigen is not identified.

Use of 60 Vbeta and 13 Jbeta primers characterized the PCR. The table came from immunoSEQ multiplex PCR; TCRdb's copy has only in-frame clones and leaves some out. Of 110,000 or so clones in the sample, 65% to 85% were seen once. Germline-derived CDR1 and CDR2 are KGHSH and LQKENI. With V trimmed by 2 bases and J by 3 bases, 4 bases remained unmatched. This CDR3 has 15 amino acids. The sequence came from a young woman in good health and CMV-seropositive. This sequence joins TRBV18 and TRBJ1-1; 9 bases are a match to TRBD1. The sequenced material came from PBMCs. The CDR3 reads CASSPTRQGDTEAFF. Written as DNA, the CDR3 is TGTGCCAGCTCACCAACCCGACAGGGGGACACTGAAGCTTTCTTT.